This T cell receptor (beta chain) was recorded in a study of blood T cells in healthy people across ages. Study results and limitations: Samples with more naive T cells showed higher observed beta diversity.

Next came a second PCR, run for about 7 to 12 cycles, which used a sample-barcoded 5' primer along with a J-beta primer mix. TCRdb passed the 5' RACE reads through MiXCR, listing each CDR3 protein once. The data show over 1,300,000 distinct CDR3 sequences, almost 60% seen once. CDR1 is SGHVS, CDR2 FNYEAQ, per germline. The CDR3 covers 15 residues. Deletions cut 2 bases from V and 6 bases from J, with 14 bases between. The study recruited healthy Caucasian donors from Russia who were aged about 6 to 90. This clonotype was counted a few times. Its antigen is as yet unknown. This sequence was found in a man between 18 and 35 years old in good health. The chain links TRBV7-6 to TRBJ2-1; D might be TRBD2 (7 bases). Sequenced sample: blood. This CDR3 is CASSLSYREGNEQFF. The CDR3 region has the DNA TGTGCCAGCAGCTTATCGTACAGGGAGGGCAATGAGCAGTTCTTC.